A single sample gave rise to the 6 T cell receptor beta chains below, sequenced in a study of regulatory T cells in long-lasting Graves disease. For TCR beta, libraries came from iRepertoire HTBI primers and Arm-PCR of CDR3 regions. Via MiXCR, TCRdb re-called the multiplex PCR reads, giving one row per CDR3 protein. The sample has 400,000 to 500,000 distinct CDR3 sequences; around 13% are singletons. Time point denoted: newly diagnosed GD, antithyroid drugs for less than 3 months. With RNA extracted from PBMCs as input, the TCR library was made. A further study also used this sample, focusing on T cells in Graves' hyperthyroidism and ophthalmopathy.

Sequenced here: peripheral blood mononuclear cells (PBMCs), sampled at new diagnosis, from a patient treated with antithyroid drugs. Source of these receptors: a woman aged 45-65 years with Graves disease.

This clonotype was seen repeatedly, ten times or more. This chain uses TRBV27 with TRBJ2-7, with D perhaps TRBD2 (6 bases). The CDR3 contains 14 residues. Germline V lookup: CDR1 MNHEY, CDR2 SMNVEV (reference sequence). Trimming cost V 5 bases and J 3 bases, with 14 bases left between them. CDR3 sequence reads: CASSRGGEYYEQYF. CDR3 DNA sequence: TGTGCCAGCAGTCGCGGAGGGGAGTACTACGAGCAGTACTTC.

The rearrangement joins TRBV30 to TRBJ1-3, with D perhaps TRBD1 (5 bases). Germline CDR1 is GTSNPN and CDR2 is SVGIG (reference sequence). The CDR3 sequence is 13 residues long. V lost 2 bases to trimming and J lost 4 bases, with 9 bases between them. In nucleotides, the CDR3 is TGTGCCTGGAGTTCAGGGCCCGGAAACACCATATATTTT. This sequence encodes CAWSSGPGNTIYF.

The rearrangement links TRBV9 to TRBJ1-5; 7 nucleotides line up with TRBD1. The junction had 3 bases not matched to a gene; V was cut back by 3 bases and J by 3 bases. The CDR3 has 14 residues. From germline, CDR1 is SGDLS and CDR2 YYNGEE. The CDR3 sequence is CASSAGQINQPQHF. The CDR3 nucleotides are TGTGCCAGCAGCGCGGGACAGATCAATCAGCCCCAGCATTTT.

This clonotype was counted between two and nine times. One junction end does not reproduce the germline sequence, and a read error may be involved. The chain joins TRBV7-7 to TRBJ2-7; 7 nucleotides agree with TRBD1. Looked up from germline, CDR1 is SSHAT and CDR2 is FNYEAQ (reference sequence). The CDR3 covers 14 residues. Written as DNA, the CDR3 is TGTGCTAGCAGCCCCAGACAGGGTGCATCCGAGCAGTACTTC. Protein product: CASSPRQGASEQYF.

Only a few counts were recorded for this clonotype. This chain links TRBV9 with TRBJ1-5; D ambiguous. This CDR3 contains 14 residues. CDR1 is SGDLS and CDR2 is YYNGEE in the germline V gene. The V end was cut by 0 bases, the J end by 13 bases, with 17 bases between. The chain's CDR3 is CASSVVNRCCGQHF. CDR3 DNA: TGTGCCAGCAGCGTAGTAAATAGGTGCTGTGGTCAGCATTTT. The complete variable domain, with remaining parts taken from reference TRBV9 and TRBJ1-5, reads DSGVTQTPKHLITATGQRVTLRCSPRSGDLSVYWYQQSLDQGLQFLIQYYNGEERAKGNILERFSAQQFPDLHSELNLSSLELGDSALYFCASSVVNRCCGQHFGDGTRLSIL.

This clonotype was counted ten times or more. The chain links TRBV2 to TRBJ1-2; D ambiguous. Per the germline V gene, CDR1 is SNHLY and CDR2 is FYNNEI. Trimming shortened V by 5 bases and J by 8 bases, and 9 bases separated the two germline ends. This CDR3 has 11 residues. The CDR3 nucleotides are TGTGCCAGCAGTCCTGACGACGGCTACACCTTC. It translates to CASSPDDGYTF.